This T cell receptor (beta chain) was found in a study of breast tumors, draining lymph nodes, adjacent tissues. TCRdb reprocessed the multiplex PCR reads with MiXCR, giving one entry per CDR3 protein. This table holds approximately 190,000 distinct CDR3 sequences, 31% found once. Samples came from axillary lymph nodes draining the breast cancer. This clonotype has only a few counts. This may arise from a read error, as a much more abundant clone is one base away. There are 13 residues in the CDR3. The ends were cut back, 6 bases at V and 4 bases at J, with 12 bases in the middle. Germline CDR1 reads SNHLY; CDR2 reads FYNNEI.

The sequencing sample was made of axillary lymph node tissue. The receptor was isolated from a female donor with breast cancer. Some clones in this sample may be carry-over from other donors' samples. The chain couples TRBV2 to TRBJ2-5; D might be TRBD1 or TRBD2, each matching 6 bases. CDR3 bases: TGTGCCAGCAGGGGGGGCTACCGAGAGACCCAGTACTTC. It specifies CASRGGYRETQYF. The full variable domain, its missing parts supplied by reference TRBV2 and TRBJ2-5, is EPEVTQTPSHQVTQMGQEVILRCVPISNHLYFYWYRQILGQKVEFLVSFYNNEISEKSEIFDDQFSVERPDGSNFTLKIRSTKLEDSAMYFCASRGGYRETQYFGPGTRLLVL.